This T cell receptor beta chain came from a study of T-cell memory formation after mild COVID-19. The CDR3 runs to 13 residues. The V end lost 3 bases, the J end lost 6 bases, and 9 bases lay between the germline ends. In germline, CDR1 is SGHTA, CDR2 FQGNSA. Study-wide results and caveats: The SARS-CoV-2 specificity of second-wave clones reaching peak at day 37 remained unverified.

cDNA libraries for TCR alpha and TCR beta, carrying sample barcodes and UMIs, came from 5'RACE with constant-segment primers. MiXCR, applied by TCRdb to the 5' RACE reads, yields one record per CDR3 protein. The sample carries roughly 370,000 distinct CDR3 sequences, around a sixth recorded once. There are a few counts of this clonotype. The antigen is not known. Sequenced: PBMCs or a T cell subset sorted from them (not recorded which). The J gene is TRBJ1-5, the V gene TRBV7-2; D gene unclear. The receptor was derived from a man between 18 and 29 years old who had mild COVID-19 (a few samples of this study predate the infection). Cell type and time point are not known. The CDR3 is CASSFSGSQPQHF. In DNA form, the CDR3 reads TGTGCCAGCAGCTTTTCCGGGAGTCAGCCCCAGCATTTT. Looking up the rest from reference TRBV7-2 and TRBJ1-5 gives the full variable domain: GAGVSQSPSNKVTEKGKDVELRCDPISGHTALYWYRQSLGQGLEFLIYFQGNSAPDKSGLPSDRFSAERTGGSVSTLTIQRTQQEDSAVYLCASSFSGSQPQHFGDGTRLSIL.